Listed below are T cell receptor beta chains from one sample, sequenced in a study of human T cells and chemical hapten exposure. In TCRdb, the RACE reads were re-called with MiXCR into one record per CDR3 protein. The table shows roughly 130,000 distinct CDR3 sequences, with 8.5% to 9.5% occurring only once. Sequencing was performed on whole blood. Receptors were obtained from a male donor in good health. Some clones in this sample may be carry-over from other donors' samples. Each CDR3 is given with its conserved first and last residue. The D gene is left open where the match is weak. Part of the rows lack a size; the others show once, few, many or a class for expanded clones.

d_gene	v_gene	abundance	j_gene	CDR3nt	CDR3aa
-	TRBV12-3/TRBV12-4	once	TRBJ1-5	TGTGCCAGCAGTTTAGCGGGGAGCAGCAATCAGCCCCAGCATTTT	CASSLAGSSNQPQHF
-	TRBV20-1	few	TRBJ2-7	TGCAGTGCTAGTCGGGGCAGGGTCTCCTACGAGCAGTACTTC	CSASRGRVSYEQYF
-	TRBV4-3	-	TRBJ2-7	TGCGCCAGCAGCCAAGAATGGTTGCAGGGTCCCTACGAGCAGTACTTC	CASSQEWLQGPYEQYF
-	TRBV29-1	-	TRBJ1-1	TGCAGCGCCCAGTCCCGGGGCCCTCAGGGTGAAGCTTTCTTT	CSAQSRGPQGEAFF
-	TRBV2	-	TRBJ2-1	TGTGCCAGCAGTGAAGCGGGCAATGAGCAGTTCTTC	CASSEAGNEQFF
-	TRBV28	many	TRBJ1-2	TGTGCCAGCAGTTCCAGACGGGCCCCCGGGATCTATGGCTACACCTTC	CASSSRRAPGIYGYTF
-	TRBV6-1	few	TRBJ1-2	TGTGCCAGCAGTGAAGTGGCAGCCTATGGCTACACCTTC	CASSEVAAYGYTF
TRBD1	TRBV9	few	TRBJ2-7	TGTGCCAGCAGCGTAGCAACCGGGACAGATAACAAGCAGTACTTC	CASSVATGTDNKQYF
TRBD2	TRBV6-5	few	TRBJ2-7	TGTGCCAGCAGTTACGTGGCGGGGGGACCCTACGAGCAGTACTTC	CASSYVAGGPYEQYF
-	TRBV3-1	few	TRBJ2-3	TGTGCCAGCAGCCAGTTGGGGAGCCGCACAGATACGCAGTATTTT	CASSQLGSRTDTQYF
-	TRBV19	few	TRBJ2-7	TGTGCCAGTAGTATCGGTCAGCCCTACGAGCAGTACTTC	CASSIGQPYEQYF
-	TRBV20-1	-	TRBJ1-6	TGCAGTGCTAGAGATCCAATGCCTCAGAAACGGTCACCCCTCCACTTT	CSARDPMPQKRSPLHF
-	TRBV12-5	many	TRBJ2-3	TGTGCTAGTGGCCTCCGCACAGATACGCAGTATTTT	CASGLRTDTQYF
-	TRBV20-1	few	TRBJ1-5	TGCAGTGCTAGTGGAGGGGCTGCAAATCAGCCCCAGCATTTT	CSASGGAANQPQHF
-	TRBV7-8	-	TRBJ2-3	TGTGCCAGCAGCTTAGTGGGGGGCGCGGGAACAGATACGCAGTATTTT	CASSLVGGAGTDTQYF
-	TRBV6-5	few	TRBJ2-3	TGTGCCAGCAGTTACTCGAATTCCGATACGCAGTATTTT	CASSYSNSDTQYF
-	TRBV20-1	few	TRBJ2-3	TGCAGTGCTCCGATCTTGGTCAATACGCAGTATTTT	CSAPILVNTQYF
-	TRBV2	many	TRBJ2-3	TGTGCCAGCAGTGAACCGAGCGGGGATACGCAGTATTTT	CASSEPSGDTQYF
-	TRBV6-5	few	TRBJ2-7	TGTGCCAGCAGTTATAGGGCTGGGGAGCAGTACTTC	CASSYRAGEQYF